By its share, the clone carrying this T cell receptor beta chain is medium-sized. Antigen: not known. The sample is drawn from a study of vaccination and CD4 T cells after COVID-19. General observations from the study: Spike mono-reactive status applied to 304 of 307 vaccine-specific clones in convalescent patients.

CD4+ T cells that had been cultured provided DNA sequenced with the Oncomine TCR Beta short-read assay. One entry per CDR3 protein results from TCRdb running MiXCR on the PCR reads. The data contain around 12,000 distinct CDR3 sequences, under 35% of them singletons. Treatment of the sample: approximately 10-day PBMC culture with coronavirus spike peptide pools or control peptides (ViraFEST assay). This CDR3 has 14 residues. Germline loops: CDR1 SGHTA, CDR2 FQGTGA. The V segment lost 5 bases and the J segment 4 bases; nucleotides outside the gene matches: 5. Source: CD4+ T cells from blood, cultured in vitro, taken before SARS-CoV-2 vaccination. The rearrangement uses TRBV7-3 and TRBJ2-3; 8 bases are shared with TRBD2. The receptor was derived from a human donor who received a COVID-19 vaccine. CDR3 nucleotide sequence: TGTGCCAGCAGCAAGGGACTAGGCTCAGATACGCAGTATTTT. Its protein is CASSKGLGSDTQYF.